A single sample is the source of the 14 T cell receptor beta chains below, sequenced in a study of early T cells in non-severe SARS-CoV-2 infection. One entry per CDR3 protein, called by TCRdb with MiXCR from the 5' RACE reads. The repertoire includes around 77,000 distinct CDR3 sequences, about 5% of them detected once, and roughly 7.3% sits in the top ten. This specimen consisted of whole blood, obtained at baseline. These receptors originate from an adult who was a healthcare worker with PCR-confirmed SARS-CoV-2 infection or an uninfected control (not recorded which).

DNA of the CDR3: TGTGCCAGCAGCTTAGCGTCTGAGAGGGCAGATACGCAGTATTTT. Translation gives CASSLASERADTQYF. The chain recombines TRBV7-8 with TRBJ2-3; tentative D call: TRBD2 (5 bases). The germline CDR1 and CDR2 sequences are SGHVS and FQNEAQ. CDR3 length equals 15 residues. V lost 0 bases, J lost 4 bases, and 11 bases lay in between.

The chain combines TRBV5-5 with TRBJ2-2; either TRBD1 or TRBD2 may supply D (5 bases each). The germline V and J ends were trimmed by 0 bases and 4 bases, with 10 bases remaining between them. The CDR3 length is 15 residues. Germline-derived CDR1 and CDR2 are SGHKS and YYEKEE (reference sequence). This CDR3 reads CASSLGPGTTGELFF. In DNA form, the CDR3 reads TGTGCCAGCAGCTTGGGGCCCGGGACCACCGGGGAGCTGTTTTTT. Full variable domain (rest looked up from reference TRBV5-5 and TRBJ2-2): DAGVTQSPTHLIKTRGQQVTLRCSPISGHKSVSWYQQVLGQGPQFIFQYYEKEERGRGNFPDRFSARQFPNYSSELNVNALLLGDSALYLCASSLGPGTTGELFFGEGSRLTVL.

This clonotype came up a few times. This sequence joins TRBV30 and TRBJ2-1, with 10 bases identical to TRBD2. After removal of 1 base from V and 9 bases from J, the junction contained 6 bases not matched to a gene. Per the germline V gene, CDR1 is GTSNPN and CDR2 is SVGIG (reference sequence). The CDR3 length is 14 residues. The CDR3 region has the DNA TGTGCCTGGAGTGCCCAGCGGGAGGGTCTTGAGCAGTTCTTC. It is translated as CAWSAQREGLEQFF.

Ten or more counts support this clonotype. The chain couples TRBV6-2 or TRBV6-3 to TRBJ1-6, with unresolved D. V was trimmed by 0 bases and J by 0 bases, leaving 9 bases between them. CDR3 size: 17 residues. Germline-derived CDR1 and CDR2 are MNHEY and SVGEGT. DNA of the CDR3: TGTGCCAGCAGTTACTCCCCGGGGAGCTCCTATAATTCACCCCTCCACTTT. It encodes CASSYSPGSSYNSPLHF.

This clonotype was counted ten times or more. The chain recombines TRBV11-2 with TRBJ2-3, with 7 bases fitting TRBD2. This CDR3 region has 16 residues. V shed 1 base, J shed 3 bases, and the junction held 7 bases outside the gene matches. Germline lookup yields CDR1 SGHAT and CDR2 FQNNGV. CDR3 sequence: CASSLVGGSMTDTQYF. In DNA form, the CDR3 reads TGTGCCAGCAGCTTAGTGGGCGGGAGTATGACAGATACGCAGTATTTT.

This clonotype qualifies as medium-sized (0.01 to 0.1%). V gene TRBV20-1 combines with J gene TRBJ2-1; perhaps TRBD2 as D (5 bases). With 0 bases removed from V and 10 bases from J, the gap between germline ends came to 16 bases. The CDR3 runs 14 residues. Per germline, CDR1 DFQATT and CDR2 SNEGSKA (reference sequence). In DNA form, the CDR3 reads TGCAGTGCTAGAGAGGCTAGCTCGGCAATGGAGCAGTTCTTC. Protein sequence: CSAREASSAMEQFF.

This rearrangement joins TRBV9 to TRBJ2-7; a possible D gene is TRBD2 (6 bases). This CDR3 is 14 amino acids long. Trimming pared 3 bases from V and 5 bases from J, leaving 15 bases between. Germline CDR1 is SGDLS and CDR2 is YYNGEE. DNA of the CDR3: TGTGCCAGCAGCGCGGACTATCTCCTCAACGAGCAGTACTTC. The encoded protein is CASSADYLLNEQYF.

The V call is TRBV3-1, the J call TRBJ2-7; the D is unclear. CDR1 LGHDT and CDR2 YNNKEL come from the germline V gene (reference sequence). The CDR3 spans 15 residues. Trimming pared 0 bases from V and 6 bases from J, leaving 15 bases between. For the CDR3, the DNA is TGTGCCAGCAGCCAAGATCTTGCCACGGTAAGCGAGCAGTACTTC. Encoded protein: CASSQDLATVSEQYF.

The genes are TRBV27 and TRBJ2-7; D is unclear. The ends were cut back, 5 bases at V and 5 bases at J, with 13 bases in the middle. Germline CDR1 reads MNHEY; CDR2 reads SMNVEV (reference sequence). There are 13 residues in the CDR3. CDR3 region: CASSPPLRDEQYF. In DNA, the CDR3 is TGTGCCAGCAGTCCCCCTCTACGAGACGAGCAGTACTTC.

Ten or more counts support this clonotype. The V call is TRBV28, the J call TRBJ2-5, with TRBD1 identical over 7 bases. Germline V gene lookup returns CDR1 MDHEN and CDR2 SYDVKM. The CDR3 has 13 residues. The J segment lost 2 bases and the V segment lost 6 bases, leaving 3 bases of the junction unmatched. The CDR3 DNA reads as TGTGCCAGCAGACGACAGGGTCAAGAGACCCAGTACTTC. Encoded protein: CASRRQGQETQYF.

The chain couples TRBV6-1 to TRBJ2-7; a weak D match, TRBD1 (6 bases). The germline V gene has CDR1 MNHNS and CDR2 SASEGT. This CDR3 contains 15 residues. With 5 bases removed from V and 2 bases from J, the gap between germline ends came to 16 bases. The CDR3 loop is CASSSRDGQTYEQYF. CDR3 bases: TGTGCCAGCAGTTCCCGGGATGGACAGACCTACGAGCAGTACTTC.

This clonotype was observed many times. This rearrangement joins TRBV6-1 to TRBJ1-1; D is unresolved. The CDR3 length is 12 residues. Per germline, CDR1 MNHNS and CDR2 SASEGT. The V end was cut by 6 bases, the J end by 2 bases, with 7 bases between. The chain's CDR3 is CASSAGNTEAFF. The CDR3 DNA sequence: TGTGCCAGCAGCGCAGGCAACACTGAAGCTTTCTTT.

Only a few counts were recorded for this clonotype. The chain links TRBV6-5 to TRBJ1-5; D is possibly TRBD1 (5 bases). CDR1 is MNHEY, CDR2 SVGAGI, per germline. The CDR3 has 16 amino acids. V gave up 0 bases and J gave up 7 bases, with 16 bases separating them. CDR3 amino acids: CASSYSSRGREQPQHF. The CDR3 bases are TGTGCCAGCAGTTACTCGAGTCGGGGACGAGAACAGCCCCAGCATTTT.

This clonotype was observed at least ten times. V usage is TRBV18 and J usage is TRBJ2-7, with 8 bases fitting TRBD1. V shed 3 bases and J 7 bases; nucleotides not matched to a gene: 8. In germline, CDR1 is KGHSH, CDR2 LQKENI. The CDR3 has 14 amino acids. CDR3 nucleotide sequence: TGTGCCAGCTCACCCGACCAGGGGGCGGGGGAGCAGTACTTC. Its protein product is CASSPDQGAGEQYF.